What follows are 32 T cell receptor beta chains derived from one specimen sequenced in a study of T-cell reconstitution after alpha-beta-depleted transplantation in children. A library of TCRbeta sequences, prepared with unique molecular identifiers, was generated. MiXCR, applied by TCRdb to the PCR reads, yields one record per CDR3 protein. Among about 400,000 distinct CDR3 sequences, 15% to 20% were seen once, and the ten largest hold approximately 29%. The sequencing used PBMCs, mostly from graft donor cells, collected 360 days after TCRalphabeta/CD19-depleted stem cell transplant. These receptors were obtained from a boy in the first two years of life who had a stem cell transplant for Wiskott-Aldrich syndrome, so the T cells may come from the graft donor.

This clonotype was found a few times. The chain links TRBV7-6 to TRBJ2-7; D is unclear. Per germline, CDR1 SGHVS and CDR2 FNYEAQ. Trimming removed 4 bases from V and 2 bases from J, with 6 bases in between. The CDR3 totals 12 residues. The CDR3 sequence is CASSSGTYEQYF. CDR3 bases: TGTGCCAGCAGCTCCGGCACCTACGAGCAGTACTTC.

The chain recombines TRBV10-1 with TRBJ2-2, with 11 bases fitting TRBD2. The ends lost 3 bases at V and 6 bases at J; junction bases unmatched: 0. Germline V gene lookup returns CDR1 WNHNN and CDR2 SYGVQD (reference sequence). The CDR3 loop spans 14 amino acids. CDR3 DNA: TGCGCCAGCAGTGAACTAGCGGGGGCCGGGGAGCTGTTTTTT. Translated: CASSELAGAGELFF.

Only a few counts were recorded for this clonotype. DNA of the CDR3: TGTGCCAGCAGTAGACAGGGGGCCCTCCAAGAGACCCAGTACTTC. The encoded protein is CASSRQGALQETQYF. This chain connects TRBV6-1 to TRBJ2-5, with 10 bases lining up with TRBD1. This CDR3 region has 15 residues. CDR1 is MNHNS, CDR2 SASEGT, per germline. V lost 5 bases and J lost 1; bases outside the gene matches: 4.

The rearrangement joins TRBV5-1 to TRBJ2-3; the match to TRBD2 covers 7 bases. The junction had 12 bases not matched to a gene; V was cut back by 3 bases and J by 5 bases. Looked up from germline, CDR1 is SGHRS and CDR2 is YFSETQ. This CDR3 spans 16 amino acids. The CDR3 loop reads CASSSTFLAARDTQYF. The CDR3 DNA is TGCGCCAGCAGCTCTACTTTTCTAGCGGCTAGAGATACGCAGTATTTT. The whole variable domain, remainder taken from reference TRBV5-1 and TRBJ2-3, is KAGVTQTPRYLIKTRGQQVTLSCSPISGHRSVSWYQQTPGQGLQFLFEYFSETQRNKGNFPGRFSGRQFSNSRSEMNVSTLELGDSALYLCASSSTFLAARDTQYFGPGTRLTVL.

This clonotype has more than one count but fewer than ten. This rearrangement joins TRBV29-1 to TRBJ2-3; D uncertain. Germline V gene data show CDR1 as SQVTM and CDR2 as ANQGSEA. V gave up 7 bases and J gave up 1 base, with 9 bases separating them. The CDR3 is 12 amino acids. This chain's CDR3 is CSALRGTDTQYF. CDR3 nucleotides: TGCAGCGCCCTCCGCGGCACAGATACGCAGTATTTT.

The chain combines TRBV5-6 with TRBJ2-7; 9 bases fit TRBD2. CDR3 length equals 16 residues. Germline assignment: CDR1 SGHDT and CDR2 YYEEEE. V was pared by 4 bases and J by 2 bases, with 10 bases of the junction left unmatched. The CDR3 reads CASSTFSGSKTYEQYF. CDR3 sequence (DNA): TGTGCCAGCAGCACCTTTAGCGGGAGTAAGACCTACGAGCAGTACTTC.

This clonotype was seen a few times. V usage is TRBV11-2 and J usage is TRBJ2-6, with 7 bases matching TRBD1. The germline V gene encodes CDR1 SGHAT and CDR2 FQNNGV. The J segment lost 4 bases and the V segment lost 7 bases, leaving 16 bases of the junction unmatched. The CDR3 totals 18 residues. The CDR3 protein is CASNNPRGGSLGANVLTF. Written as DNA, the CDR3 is TGTGCCAGCAACAACCCGAGAGGGGGCTCCTTGGGGGCCAACGTCCTGACTTTC.

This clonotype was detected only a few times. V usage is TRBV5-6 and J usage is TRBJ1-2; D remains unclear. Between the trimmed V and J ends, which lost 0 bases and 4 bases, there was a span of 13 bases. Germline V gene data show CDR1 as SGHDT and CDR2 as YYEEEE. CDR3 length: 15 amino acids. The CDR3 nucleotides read TGTGCCAGCAGCTTGGGAATTCGCGGAGGCTATGGCTACACCTTC. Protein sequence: CASSLGIRGGYGYTF.

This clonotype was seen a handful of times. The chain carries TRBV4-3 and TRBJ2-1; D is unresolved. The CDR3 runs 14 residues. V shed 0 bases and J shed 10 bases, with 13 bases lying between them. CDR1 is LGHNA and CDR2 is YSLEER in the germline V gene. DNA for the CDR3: TGCGCCAGCAGCCAAGAATTGAGCAGACCCGAGCAGTTCTTC. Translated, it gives CASSQELSRPEQFF.

The CDR3 DNA follows: TGTGCCAGCAGTCGCTACAGGGGTCTAGCCAAAAACATTCAGTACTTC. Translating it yields CASSRYRGLAKNIQYF. V usage is TRBV12-3 or TRBV12-4 and J usage is TRBJ2-4; 7 bases align to TRBD1. The CDR3 is 16 amino acids. Trimming took 5 bases from V and 0 from J; bases not matched to a gene: 7.

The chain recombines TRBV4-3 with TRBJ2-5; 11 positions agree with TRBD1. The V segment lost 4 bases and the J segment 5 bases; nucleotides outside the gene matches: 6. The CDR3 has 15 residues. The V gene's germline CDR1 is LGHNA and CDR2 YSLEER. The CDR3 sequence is CASSLRTGGLETQYF. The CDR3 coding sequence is TGCGCCAGCAGCCTTCGGACAGGGGGCCTTGAGACCCAGTACTTC.

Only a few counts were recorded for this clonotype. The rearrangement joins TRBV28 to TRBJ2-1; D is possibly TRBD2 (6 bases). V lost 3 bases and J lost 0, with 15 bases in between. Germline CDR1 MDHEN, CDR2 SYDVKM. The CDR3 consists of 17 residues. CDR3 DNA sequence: TGTGCCAGCAGTTTCCCCGGACTATTGTACTCCTACAATGAGCAGTTCTTC. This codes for CASSFPGLLYSYNEQFF.

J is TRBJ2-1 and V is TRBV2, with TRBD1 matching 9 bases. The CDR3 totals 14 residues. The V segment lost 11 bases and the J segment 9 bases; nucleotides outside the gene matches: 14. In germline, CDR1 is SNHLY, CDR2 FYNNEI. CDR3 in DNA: TGTGCCCTCAGCGGGGACAGGGTCGTACCTGAGCAGTTCTTC. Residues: CALSGDRVVPEQFF.

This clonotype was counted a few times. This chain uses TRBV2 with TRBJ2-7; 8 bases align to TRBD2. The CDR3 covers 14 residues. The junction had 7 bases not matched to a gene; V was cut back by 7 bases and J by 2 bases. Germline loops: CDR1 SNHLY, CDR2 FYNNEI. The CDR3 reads CASTVSGGAYEQYF. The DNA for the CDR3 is TGTGCCAGCACGGTTTCCGGGGGGGCCTACGAGCAGTACTTC.

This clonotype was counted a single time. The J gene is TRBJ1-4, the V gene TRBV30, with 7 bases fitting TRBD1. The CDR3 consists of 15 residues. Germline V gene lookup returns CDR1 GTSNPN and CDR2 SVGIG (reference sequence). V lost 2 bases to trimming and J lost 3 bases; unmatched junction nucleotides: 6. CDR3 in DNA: TGTGCCTGGAGTACCCGGACAGGTTCTAATGAAAAACTGTTTTTT. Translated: CAWSTRTGSNEKLFF.

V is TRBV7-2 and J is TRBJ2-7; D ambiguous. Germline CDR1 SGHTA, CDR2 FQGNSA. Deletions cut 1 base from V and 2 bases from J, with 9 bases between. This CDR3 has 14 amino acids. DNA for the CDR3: TGTGCCAGCAGCTTAGTTAACCTCGCCTACGAGCAGTACTTC. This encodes CASSLVNLAYEQYF.

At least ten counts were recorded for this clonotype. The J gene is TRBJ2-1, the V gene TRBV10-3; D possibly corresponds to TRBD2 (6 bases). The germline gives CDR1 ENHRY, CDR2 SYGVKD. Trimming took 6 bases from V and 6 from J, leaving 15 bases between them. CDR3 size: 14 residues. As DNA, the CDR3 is TGTGCCATCAGAGAGACTAGGCTAAGCAATGAGCAGTTCTTC. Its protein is CAIRETRLSNEQFF.

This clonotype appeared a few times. The CDR3 sequence: CASSLVGTRGDYEQYF. In nucleotides, the CDR3 is TGCGCCAGCAGCTTGGTAGGTACCCGGGGAGACTACGAGCAGTACTTC. The chain links TRBV5-1 to TRBJ2-7; weak D call: TRBD2 (5 bases). The germline V and J ends were trimmed by 0 bases and 3 bases, with 16 bases remaining between them. Germline V gives CDR1 SGHRS, CDR2 YFSETQ. The CDR3 is 16 amino acids.

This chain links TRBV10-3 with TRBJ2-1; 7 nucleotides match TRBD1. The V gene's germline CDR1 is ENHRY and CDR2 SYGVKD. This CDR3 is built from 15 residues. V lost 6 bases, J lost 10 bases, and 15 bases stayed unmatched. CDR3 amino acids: CAISSLPDRDGEQFF. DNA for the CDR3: TGTGCCATCAGCTCCCTTCCTGACAGGGATGGGGAGCAGTTCTTC.

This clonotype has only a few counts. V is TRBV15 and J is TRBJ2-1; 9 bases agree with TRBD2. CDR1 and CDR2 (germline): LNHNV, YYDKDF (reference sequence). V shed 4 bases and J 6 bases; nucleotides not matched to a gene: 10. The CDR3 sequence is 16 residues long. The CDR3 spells CATSIGLAGRRNEQFF. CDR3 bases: TGTGCCACCAGCATCGGTCTAGCGGGGCGGCGCAATGAGCAGTTCTTC.

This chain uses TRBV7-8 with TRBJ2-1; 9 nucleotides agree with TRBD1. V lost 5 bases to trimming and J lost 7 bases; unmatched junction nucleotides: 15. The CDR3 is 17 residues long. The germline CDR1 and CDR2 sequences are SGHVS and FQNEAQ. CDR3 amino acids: CASSVQPGQGGGNEQFF. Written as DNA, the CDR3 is TGTGCCAGCAGCGTCCAACCGGGACAGGGAGGGGGGAATGAGCAGTTCTTC.

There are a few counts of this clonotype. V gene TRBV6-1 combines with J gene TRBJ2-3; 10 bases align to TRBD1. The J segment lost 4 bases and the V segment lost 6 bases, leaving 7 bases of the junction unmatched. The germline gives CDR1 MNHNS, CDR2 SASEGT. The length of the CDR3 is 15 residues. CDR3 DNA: TGTGCCAGCAGGAGCCGGGACAGGGGACCAGATACGCAGTATTTT. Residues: CASRSRDRGPDTQYF.

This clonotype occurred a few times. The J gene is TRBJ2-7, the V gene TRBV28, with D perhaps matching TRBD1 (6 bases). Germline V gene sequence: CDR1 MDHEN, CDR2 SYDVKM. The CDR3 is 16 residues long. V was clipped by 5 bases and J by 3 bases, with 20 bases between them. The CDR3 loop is CASSPPLTGLFYEQYF. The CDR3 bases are TGTGCCAGCAGTCCCCCCCTGACAGGTCTCTTCTACGAGCAGTACTTC.

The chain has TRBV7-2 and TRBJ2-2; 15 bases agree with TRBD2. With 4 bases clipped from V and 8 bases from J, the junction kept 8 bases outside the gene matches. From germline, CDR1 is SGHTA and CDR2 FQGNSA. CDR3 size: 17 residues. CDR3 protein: CASSSRTSGGAGGELFF. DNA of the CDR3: TGTGCCAGCAGCTCGAGGACTAGCGGGGGGGCTGGAGGGGAGCTGTTTTTT.

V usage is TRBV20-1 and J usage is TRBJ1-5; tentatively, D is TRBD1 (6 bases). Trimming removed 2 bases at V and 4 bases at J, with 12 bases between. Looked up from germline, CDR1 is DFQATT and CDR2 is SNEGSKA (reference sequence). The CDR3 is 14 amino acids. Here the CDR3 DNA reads TGCAGTGCTAGAACACTCAGGGGTAATCAGCCCCAGCATTTT. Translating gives CSARTLRGNQPQHF.

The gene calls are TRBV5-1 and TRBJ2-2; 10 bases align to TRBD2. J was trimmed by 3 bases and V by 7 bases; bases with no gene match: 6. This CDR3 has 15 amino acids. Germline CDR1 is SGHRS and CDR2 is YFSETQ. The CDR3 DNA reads TGCGCCAGCCACCTAGCGGGGGCAGACACCGGGGAGCTGTTTTTT. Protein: CASHLAGADTGELFF.

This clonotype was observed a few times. For the CDR3, the DNA is TGCGCCAGCAGCGGCGAACTAGGGTATGAGCAGTTCTTC. Protein sequence: CASSGELGYEQFF. The chain recombines TRBV5-1 with TRBJ2-1, with a weak D call TRBD2 (5 bases). V was pared by 4 bases and J by 8 bases, with 13 bases between. This CDR3 is 13 amino acids long. From germline, CDR1 is SGHRS and CDR2 YFSETQ.

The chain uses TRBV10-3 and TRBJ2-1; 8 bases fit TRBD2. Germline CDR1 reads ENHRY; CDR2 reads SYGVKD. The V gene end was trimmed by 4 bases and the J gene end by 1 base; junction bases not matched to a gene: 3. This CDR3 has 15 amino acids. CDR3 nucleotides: TGTGCCATCAGTGCTAGCGGGCTGTCCTACAATGAGCAGTTCTTC. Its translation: CAISASGLSYNEQFF.

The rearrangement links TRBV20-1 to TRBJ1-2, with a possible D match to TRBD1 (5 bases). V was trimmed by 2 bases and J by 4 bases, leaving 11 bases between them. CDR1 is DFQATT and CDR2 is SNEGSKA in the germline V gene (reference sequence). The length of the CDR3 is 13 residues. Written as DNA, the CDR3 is TGCAGTGCTAGAACCTACAGGCTCTATGGCTACACCTTC. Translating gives CSARTYRLYGYTF.

CDR3 in amino acids: CASSLVRGNTIYF. As DNA, the CDR3 is TGTGCCAGCAGCTTAGTCAGGGGAAACACCATATATTTT. The chain uses TRBV7-2 and TRBJ1-3; no definite D call. CDR1 is SGHTA, CDR2 FQGNSA, per germline. CDR3 length: 13 amino acids. Trimming took off 1 base at V and 4 bases at J, with 5 bases between the two ends.

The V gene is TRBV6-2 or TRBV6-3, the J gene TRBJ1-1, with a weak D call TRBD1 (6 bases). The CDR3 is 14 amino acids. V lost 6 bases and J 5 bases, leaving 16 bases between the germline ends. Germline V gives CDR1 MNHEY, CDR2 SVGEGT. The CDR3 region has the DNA TGTGCCAGCAGCCTTGGGGGGGCCTGGACTGAAGCTTTCTTT. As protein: CASSLGGAWTEAFF.

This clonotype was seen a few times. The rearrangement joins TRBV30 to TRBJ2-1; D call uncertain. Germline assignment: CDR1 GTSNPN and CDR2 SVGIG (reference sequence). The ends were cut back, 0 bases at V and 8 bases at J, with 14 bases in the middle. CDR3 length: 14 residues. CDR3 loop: CAWSVIPIEDEQFF. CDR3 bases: TGTGCCTGGAGTGTAATTCCCATAGAGGATGAGCAGTTCTTC. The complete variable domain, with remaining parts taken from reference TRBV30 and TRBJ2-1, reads SQTIHQWPATLVQPVGSPLSLECTVEGTSNPNLYWYRQAAGRGLQLLFYSVGIGQISSEVPQNLSASRPQDRQFILSSKKLLLSDSGFYLCAWSVIPIEDEQFFGPGTRLTVL.